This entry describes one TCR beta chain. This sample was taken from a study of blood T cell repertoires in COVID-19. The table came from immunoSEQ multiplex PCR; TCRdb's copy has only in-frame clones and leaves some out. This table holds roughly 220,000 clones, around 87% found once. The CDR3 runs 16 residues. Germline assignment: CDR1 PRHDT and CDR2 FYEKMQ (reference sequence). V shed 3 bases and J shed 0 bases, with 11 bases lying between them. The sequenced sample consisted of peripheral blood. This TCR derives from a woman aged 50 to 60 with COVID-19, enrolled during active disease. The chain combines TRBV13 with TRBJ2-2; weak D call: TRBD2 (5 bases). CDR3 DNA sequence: TGTGCCAGCAGCTTGGGCGGGTACTCGAACACCGGGGAGCTGTTTTTT. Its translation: CASSLGGYSNTGELFF.